The rows below give T cell receptor beta chains drawn from one sample of a study of response to subunit inactivated influenza vaccine. TCRdb recomputed calls from the RT-PCR reads with MiXCR, one row per CDR3 protein. The sample carries about 500,000 distinct CDR3 sequences, 16% recorded once. Source: CD4+ T cells sorted from PBMCs, taken less than 30 months after vaccination. Receptors originate from a man aged 45 to 75 who received an inactivated influenza vaccine. Each CDR3 is given with its conserved first and last residue.

J: TRBJ1-3; V: TRBV4-2; CDR3: CASSQVREGGNTIYF
J: TRBJ2-5; V: TRBV12-3/TRBV12-4; CDR3: CASSLETGSETQYF
J: TRBJ2-7; V: TRBV7-2; CDR3: CASSYSGGTGALYEQYF
J: TRBJ2-5; V: TRBV5-4; CDR3: CASSPDRWGETQYF
J: TRBJ2-1; V: TRBV11-1; CDR3: CASSPRGSSGRHSYNEQFF
J: TRBJ2-1; V: TRBV20-1; CDR3: CSAKSISGVSYNEQFF
J: TRBJ1-3; V: TRBV6-6; CDR3: CASTSYGGNTIYF
J: TRBJ1-6; V: TRBV4-3; CDR3: CASSPYHRGSNSPLHF
J: TRBJ1-5; V: TRBV4-3; CDR3: CASSQSDRVGQPQHF
J: TRBJ2-6; V: TRBV20-1; CDR3: CSARDPGGHSGANVLTF
J: TRBJ2-7; V: TRBV15; CDR3: CATSRAPPVYEQYF
J: TRBJ1-6; V: TRBV5-6; CDR3: CASSPTGTVLIPLHF
J: TRBJ2-7; V: TRBV10-3; CDR3: CAISEGQFEQYF
J: TRBJ2-5; V: TRBV2; CDR3: CASSVMGETQYF
J: TRBJ2-3; V: TRBV5-1; CDR3: CASSVGQAADTQYF
J: TRBJ2-1; V: TRBV27; CDR3: CASSLSLFVGSEQFF
J: TRBJ2-1; V: TRBV5-6; CDR3: CASSLAGLVGGEQFF
J: TRBJ2-7; V: TRBV5-4; CDR3: CASSLGGTAPNSYEQYF
J: TRBJ1-5; V: TRBV24-1; CDR3: CATSAQGLQPQHF
J: TRBJ1-1; V: TRBV5-8; CDR3: CASSFIVGEAFF
J: TRBJ2-1; V: TRBV12-5; CDR3: CASGFTWDEQFF
J: TRBJ2-1; V: TRBV5-1; CDR3: CASSLARTGYNEQFF
J: TRBJ2-7; V: TRBV6-2/TRBV6-3; CDR3: CASSSASGDSYEQYF
J: TRBJ2-1; V: TRBV24-1; CDR3: CATSPRAVNEQFF
J: TRBJ1-1; V: TRBV5-1; CDR3: CASTYSGVNTEAFF
J: TRBJ1-5; V: TRBV12-3/TRBV12-4; CDR3: CASSLVSGANQPQHF
J: TRBJ2-5; V: TRBV12-3/TRBV12-4; CDR3: CASSPDYQETQYF
J: TRBJ2-3; V: TRBV20-1; CDR3: CSARGLTDTQYF
J: TRBJ2-3; V: TRBV5-1; CDR3: CASRTGLTDTQYF
J: TRBJ2-1; V: TRBV20-1; CDR3: CSARVPGTRANEQFF
J: TRBJ1-1; V: TRBV29-1; CDR3: CSARDRENTEAFF
J: TRBJ1-6; V: TRBV6-1; CDR3: CASSETANSPLHF
J: TRBJ2-1; V: TRBV12-3/TRBV12-4; CDR3: CASSLSVGPYNEQFF
J: TRBJ1-5; V: TRBV3-1; CDR3: CASSQDGAVKQPQHF
J: TRBJ2-1; V: TRBV20-1; CDR3: CSARAPRTGPINEQFF
J: TRBJ2-1; V: TRBV7-9; CDR3: CASSFQRGSYNEQFF
J: TRBJ1-2; V: TRBV2; CDR3: CASSRQGDGYTF
J: TRBJ2-1; V: TRBV11-2; CDR3: CASSTSKQGIHSYNEQFF
J: TRBJ2-2; V: TRBV9; CDR3: CASSVGDYELGGELFF
J: TRBJ2-2; V: TRBV12-3/TRBV12-4; CDR3: CASRPTSGRATGELFF
J: TRBJ2-1; V: TRBV28; CDR3: CASSPGSLAGGGEQFF
J: TRBJ1-6; V: TRBV6-1; CDR3: CASSEAGGDSPLHF
J: TRBJ1-1; V: TRBV29-1; CDR3: CSVEDFDRGRAEAFF
J: TRBJ1-1; V: TRBV6-5; CDR3: CASSSTTGPGEAFF